Reported below is one TCR beta chain. This specimen comes from a study of blood T cell repertoires in COVID-19. Whole-study context: Acute and convalescent COVID-19 specimens originated in the United States, Italy and Spain. PBMCs, B-cell-depleted T cells, or T cells provided the cDNA or gDNA that made up the material.

In the authors' methods: The authors estimated nucleated cell counts from reference gene primer amplification. Sequencing was performed with immunoSEQ multiplex PCR; in TCRdb, only in-frame clones are kept and a portion is missing. V and J calls and clone size come straight from that table; D and trimming were deduced from the DNA. The sample carries 170,000 or so clones, 70% to 90% recorded once. The clonotype was recovered from a man in his fifties with active or convalescent COVID-19. Specimen: peripheral blood.

CDR3 sequence: CASSQDRGLAGEASYEQYF. The CDR3 DNA is TGTGCCAGCAGCCAAGATCGGGGACTAGCGGGGGAAGCCTCCTACGAGCAGTACTTC. The rearrangement links TRBV3-1 (or the pseudogene TRBV3-2) to TRBJ2-7; TRBD2 aligns across 14 bases. CDR3 length: 19 residues. Trimming at V came to 0 bases and at J to 0 bases, leaving 7 bases not matched to a gene. Germline V gene data show CDR1 as LGHDT and CDR2 as YNNKEL (reference sequence).